The entry that follows covers one T cell receptor beta chain sequence. This record belongs to a study of blood T cells in healthy people across ages. Unmatched junction bases numbered 10, after V lost 3 bases and J lost 8 bases. There are 14 residues in the CDR3. Looked up from germline, CDR1 is DFQATT and CDR2 is SNEGSKA (reference sequence). A second PCR of roughly 7 to 11 cycles used a sample-barcoded 5' primer and a J-beta primer mix. TCRdb processed the 5' RACE reads anew with MiXCR; each CDR3 protein has one entry. Of approximately 880,000 distinct CDR3 sequences in the sample, approximately 49% were seen once.

The chain is built from TRBV20-1 and TRBJ1-2; 9 bases align to TRBD1. This clonotype originated in a man in his thirties or forties in good health. The specimen was blood. The CDR3 region is CSARKEQGASGYTF. For the CDR3, the DNA is TGCAGTGCTAGGAAGGAACAGGGGGCAAGCGGCTACACCTTC.